Below are 27 T cell receptor beta chains sequenced from a single sample in a study of T cells after yellow fever vaccination. TCRdb reprocessed the 5' RACE reads via MiXCR and lists one record per CDR3 protein. This repertoire shows a few hundred thousand distinct CDR3 sequences, under 25% found once; its top ten account for approximately 15%. This specimen was PBMCs, taken 15 days after the yellow fever booster vaccination. Source of these receptors: a man aged 30 to 45 who received the YFV17D yellow fever vaccine.

This sequence joins TRBV27 and TRBJ2-3; D unclear. Germline V CDR1 and CDR2: MNHEY, SMNVEV (reference sequence). V lost 6 bases, J lost 2 bases, and 15 bases lay in between. The CDR3 runs to 15 residues. CDR3 residues: CASRRAGWSTDTQYF. The CDR3 DNA is TGTGCCAGCAGGAGAGCCGGGTGGTCCACAGATACGCAGTATTTT.

The rearrangement links TRBV5-1 to TRBJ2-3, with 7 bases aligning to TRBD1. This CDR3 has 15 residues. With 7 bases clipped from V and 4 bases from J, the junction kept 12 bases outside the gene matches. CDR1 SGHRS and CDR2 YFSETQ come from the germline V gene. The CDR3 coding sequence is TGCGCCAGCGGCCCGATCCGGGACAGCCCAGATACGCAGTATTTT. Encoded protein: CASGPIRDSPDTQYF.

This clonotype was counted a few times. The chain couples TRBV7-2 to TRBJ2-1; 7 bases line up with TRBD2. Germline V gene data show CDR1 as SGHTA and CDR2 as FQGNSA. The CDR3 loop spans 14 amino acids. With V trimmed by 1 base and J by 9 bases, 6 bases remained unmatched. CDR3 sequence reads: CASSLGREYGEQFF. The CDR3 bases are TGTGCCAGCAGCTTAGGGCGGGAGTACGGTGAGCAGTTCTTC.

A note on this clonotype: A much larger clone differs by one base, so this may be a read error. V and J are TRBV6-7 and TRBJ2-5; TRBD2 might be the D (6 bases). TRBV6-7 is an ORF, and what it does is uncertain. The CDR3 runs 16 residues. CDR3 nucleotide sequence: TGTGCCAGCAGTCACGGGACGCCGGGGACTCAAGGGACCCAGTACTTC. Encoded protein: CASSHGTPGTQGTQYF.

The chain carries TRBV5-4 and TRBJ2-2, with 7 nucleotides matching TRBD2. The junction had 4 bases not matched to a gene; V was cut back by 2 bases and J by 0 bases. Looked up from germline, CDR1 is SGHNT and CDR2 is YYREEE (reference sequence). The CDR3 extends over 16 amino acids. CDR3 sequence: CASSLRSGANTGELFF. The CDR3 bases are TGTGCCAGCAGCTTAAGAAGCGGGGCGAACACCGGGGAGCTGTTTTTT.

This chain joins TRBV5-1 and TRBJ2-1; possibly TRBD2 for D (6 bases). V was clipped by 2 bases and J by 7 bases, with 13 bases between them. CDR1 is SGHRS, CDR2 YFSETQ, per germline. CDR3 length: 14 amino acids. CDR3 residues: CASSLQSGGNEQFF. Here the CDR3 DNA reads TGCGCCAGCAGCTTACAGTCCGGGGGTAATGAGCAGTTCTTC.

The rearrangement joins TRBV20-1 to TRBJ2-5, with TRBD1 identical over 10 bases. Trimming at V came to 2 bases and at J to 6 bases, leaving 6 bases not matched to a gene. Per germline, CDR1 DFQATT and CDR2 SNEGSKA (reference sequence). The CDR3 is 14 amino acids. The CDR3 DNA is TGCAGTGCTAGATCCGACAGGGGGCTGAAGACCCAGTACTTC. Translated, it gives CSARSDRGLKTQYF.

This clonotype was counted a few times. The chain is built from TRBV10-2 and TRBJ2-4; D may be TRBD1 or TRBD2 (5 bases each). The CDR3 runs 15 residues. V dropped 6 bases and J dropped 0 bases, with 12 bases sitting between them. In germline, CDR1 is WSHSY, CDR2 SAAADI. Here the CDR3 DNA reads TGCGCCAGCAGCCGGGACGGAGAAGCCAAAAACATTCAGTACTTC. Its protein product is CASSRDGEAKNIQYF.

This clonotype was picked up a small number of times. The chain combines TRBV4-1 with TRBJ2-7, with D perhaps TRBD2 (8 bases). Germline V gives CDR1 MGHRA, CDR2 YSYEKL. With 0 bases removed from V and 1 base from J, the gap between germline ends came to 28 bases. This CDR3 region has 21 residues. DNA of the CDR3: TGCGCCAGCAGCCAAGATCCGCCGCGCGGGGGGCTAAGGGGGCATTCCTACGAGCAGTACTTC. Its translation is CASSQDPPRGGLRGHSYEQYF.

The gene calls are TRBV10-2 and TRBJ2-3, with 9 bases aligning to TRBD2. Germline CDR1 is WSHSY and CDR2 is SAAADI. Trimming removed 8 bases from V and 6 bases from J; junction bases left unmatched: 6. This CDR3 has 13 residues. DNA of the CDR3: TGCGCCAGCCGAGCTAGCGGGATGGATACGCAGTATTTT. Translating gives CASRASGMDTQYF.

The gene calls are TRBV29-1 and TRBJ2-1; 9 nucleotides match TRBD2. Germline V CDR1 and CDR2: SQVTM, ANQGSEA. Trimming cost V 6 bases and J 7 bases; bases outside gene matches: 7. The CDR3 runs 13 residues. For the CDR3, the DNA is TGCAGCGTCCGGACTAGCGAGTTAAATGAGCAGTTCTTC. Its protein product is CSVRTSELNEQFF.

The chain has TRBV29-1 and TRBJ2-5; TRBD2 aligns across 13 bases. The CDR3 runs 17 residues. In germline, CDR1 is SQVTM, CDR2 ANQGSEA. Germline trimming cut 7 bases from V and 4 bases from J; bases unmatched to any gene: 15. The CDR3 DNA reads TGCAGCGCAGGAAGGACTAGCGGGAGTGTGGGGTCAGAGACCCAGTACTTC. Translated, it gives CSAGRTSGSVGSETQYF.

Only a few counts were recorded for this clonotype. This chain uses TRBV13 with TRBJ1-6; no reliable D call. The CDR3 covers 17 residues. With 0 bases removed from V and 5 bases from J, the gap between germline ends came to 14 bases. Germline CDR1 PRHDT, CDR2 FYEKMQ (reference sequence). CDR3 loop: CASSLGRAGADNSPLHF. CDR3 nucleotides: TGTGCCAGCAGCTTAGGTAGGGCCGGCGCTGATAATTCACCCCTCCACTTT.

The chain couples TRBV10-3 to TRBJ2-3; maybe TRBD2 (6 bases). The CDR3 is 15 residues long. The germline V gene has CDR1 ENHRY and CDR2 SYGVKD. Trimming pared 5 bases from V and 2 bases from J, leaving 14 bases between. The CDR3 loop is CAISSAGTLTDTQYF. The CDR3 bases are TGTGCCATCAGTTCGGCCGGGACTCTCACAGATACGCAGTATTTT.

This clonotype was counted a few times. This chain uses TRBV3-1 with TRBJ2-3, with unresolved D. CDR1 and CDR2 (germline): LGHDT, YNNKEL (reference sequence). The CDR3 has 16 amino acids. Trimming cost V 4 bases and J 2 bases, with 16 bases left between them. The chain's CDR3 is CASSPLGFYATDTQYF. The CDR3 bases are TGTGCCAGCAGCCCCCTTGGGTTTTACGCCACAGATACGCAGTATTTT.

The V call is TRBV28, the J call TRBJ1-1; D gene uncertain. Trimming stripped 7 bases from V and 0 bases from J, with 12 bases between. The CDR3 totals 14 residues. CDR1 and CDR2 from the germline V gene are MDHEN and SYDVKM. As DNA, the CDR3 is TGTGCCAGCACCCGATCGAACATGAACACTGAAGCTTTCTTT. Its translation is CASTRSNMNTEAFF.

This clonotype was counted at least ten times. The chain combines TRBV27 with TRBJ2-3; D may be TRBD2 (6 bases). Trimming pared 7 bases from V and 4 bases from J, leaving 12 bases between. The germline CDR1 and CDR2 sequences are MNHEY and SMNVEV (reference sequence). The CDR3 consists of 13 residues. This CDR3 is CASKQGGPDTQYF. CDR3 nucleotide sequence: TGTGCCAGCAAGCAGGGAGGCCCAGATACGCAGTATTTT.

The V and J genes are TRBV30 and TRBJ2-1; 7 nucleotides match TRBD2. The CDR3 is 13 residues long. Germline CDR1 and CDR2: GTSNPN and SVGIG (reference sequence). After removal of 3 bases from V and 7 bases from J, the junction contained 6 bases not matched to a gene. CDR3 coding DNA: TGTGCCTGGAGGGGTCTAGCGGCGAATGAGCAGTTCTTC. This codes for CAWRGLAANEQFF. Using reference TRBV30 and TRBJ2-1 for the parts outside the CDR3, the full variable domain is SQTIHQWPATLVQPVGSPLSLECTVEGTSNPNLYWYRQAAGRGLQLLFYSVGIGQISSEVPQNLSASRPQDRQFILSSKKLLLSDSGFYLCAWRGLAANEQFFGPGTRLTVL.

In this sample, this clonotype turned up many times. The chain is built from TRBV30 and TRBJ2-2; D is undetermined. The CDR3 is 13 residues long. From germline, CDR1 is GTSNPN and CDR2 SVGIG (reference sequence). V dropped 0 bases and J dropped 1 base, with 3 bases sitting between them. The CDR3 DNA is TGTGCCTGGAGTGTAGTGAACACCGGGGAGCTGTTTTTT. Amino acids: CAWSVVNTGELFF.

This clonotype came up a few times. V gene TRBV5-6 combines with J gene TRBJ1-4, with 7 bases lining up with TRBD1. Germline assignment: CDR1 SGHDT and CDR2 YYEEEE. This CDR3 spans 15 amino acids. V shed 2 bases and J 4 bases; nucleotides not matched to a gene: 5. CDR3 region: CASSFQGGRNEKLFF. The CDR3 DNA follows: TGTGCCAGCAGCTTCCAGGGGGGCCGTAATGAAAAACTGTTTTTT.

The chain recombines TRBV25-1 with TRBJ1-4, with D perhaps matching TRBD1 (5 bases). Trimming shortened V by 0 bases and J by 0 bases, and 8 bases separated the two germline ends. Per germline, CDR1 MGHDK and CDR2 SYGVNS. The CDR3 consists of 16 residues. The CDR3 region is CASSEYPGATNEKLFF. The CDR3 DNA sequence: TGTGCCAGCAGTGAATACCCGGGGGCAACTAATGAAAAACTGTTTTTT. Combining the CDR3 with reference TRBV25-1 and TRBJ1-4 gives the whole variable domain EADIYQTPRYLVIGTGKKITLECSQTMGHDKMYWYQQDPGMELHLIHYSYGVNSTEKGDLSSESTVSRIRTEHFPLTLESARPSHTSQYLCASSEYPGATNEKLFFGSGTQLSVL.

V and J are TRBV12-3 or TRBV12-4 and TRBJ1-1; 7 bases align to TRBD1. The CDR3 extends over 13 amino acids. V gave up 6 bases and J gave up 6 bases; unmatched junction bases: 7. The CDR3 reads CASRWGQFAEAFF. The DNA for the CDR3 is TGTGCCAGCAGGTGGGGACAGTTCGCTGAAGCTTTCTTT.

This chain uses TRBV20-1 with TRBJ2-7, with TRBD2 identical over 9 bases. This CDR3 comprises 13 residues. V gave up 5 bases and J gave up 5 bases; unmatched junction bases: 7. CDR1 and CDR2 from the germline V gene are DFQATT and SNEGSKA (reference sequence). The CDR3: CSAPGTSLHEQYF. The CDR3 region has the DNA TGCAGTGCTCCCGGGACTAGCCTCCACGAGCAGTACTTC.

This clonotype has only a few counts. The V gene is TRBV5-1, the J gene TRBJ2-3; D remains ambiguous. The germline V gene has CDR1 SGHRS and CDR2 YFSETQ. This CDR3 spans 14 amino acids. V was shortened by 4 bases and J by 0 bases, with 9 bases between the two germline ends. The CDR3 nucleotides are TGCGCCAGCAGCGTATTATCTAGCACAGATACGCAGTATTTT. Its translation: CASSVLSSTDTQYF.

The chain recombines TRBV11-1 with TRBJ1-1, with D hard to call. Germline-derived CDR1 and CDR2 are SGHAT and FQDESV (reference sequence). Trimming removed 0 bases at V and 3 bases at J, with 8 bases between. The CDR3 is 14 amino acids. The CDR3 reads CASSLANGHTEAFF. CDR3 bases: TGTGCCAGCAGCTTAGCGAACGGCCACACTGAAGCTTTCTTT.

CDR3 residues: CASRGAEDGLSDEKLFF. The CDR3 DNA reads as TGTGCCAGCAGGGGGGCCGAGGACGGACTATCTGATGAAAAACTGTTTTTT. The V call is TRBV2, the J call TRBJ1-4; possibly TRBD1 for D (6 bases). CDR3 length equals 17 residues. Trimming took off 6 bases at V and 6 bases at J, with 23 bases between the two ends. The V gene's germline CDR1 is SNHLY and CDR2 FYNNEI.

This clonotype turned up a few times. The chain joins TRBV15 to TRBJ2-7; 13 nucleotides agree with TRBD2. From germline, CDR1 is LNHNV and CDR2 YYDKDF (reference sequence). V lost 5 bases, J lost 5 bases, and 9 bases stayed unmatched. The CDR3 contains 16 residues. The CDR3 reads CATSGRTSGRDDEQYF. The CDR3 DNA sequence: TGTGCCACCAGCGGAAGGACTAGCGGGAGAGACGACGAGCAGTACTTC.